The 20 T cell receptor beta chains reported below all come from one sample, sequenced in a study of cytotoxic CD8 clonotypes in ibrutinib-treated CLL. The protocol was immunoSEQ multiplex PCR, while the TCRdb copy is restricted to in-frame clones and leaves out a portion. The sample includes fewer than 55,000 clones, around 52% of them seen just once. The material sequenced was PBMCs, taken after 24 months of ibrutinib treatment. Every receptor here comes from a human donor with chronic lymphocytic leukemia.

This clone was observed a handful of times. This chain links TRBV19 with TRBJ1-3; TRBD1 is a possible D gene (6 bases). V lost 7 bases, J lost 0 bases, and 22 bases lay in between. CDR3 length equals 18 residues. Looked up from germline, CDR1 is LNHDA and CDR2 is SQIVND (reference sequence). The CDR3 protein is CASKGIFRDTLSGNTIYF. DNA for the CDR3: TGTGCCAGTAAGGGCATATTCCGGGACACCCTCTCTGGAAACACCATATATTTT.

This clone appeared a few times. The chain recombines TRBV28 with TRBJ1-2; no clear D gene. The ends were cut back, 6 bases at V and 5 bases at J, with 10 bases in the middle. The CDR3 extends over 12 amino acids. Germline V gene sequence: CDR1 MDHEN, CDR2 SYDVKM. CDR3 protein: CASSTRLYGYTF. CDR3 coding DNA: TGTGCCAGCAGCACCCGGCTATATGGCTACACCTTC.

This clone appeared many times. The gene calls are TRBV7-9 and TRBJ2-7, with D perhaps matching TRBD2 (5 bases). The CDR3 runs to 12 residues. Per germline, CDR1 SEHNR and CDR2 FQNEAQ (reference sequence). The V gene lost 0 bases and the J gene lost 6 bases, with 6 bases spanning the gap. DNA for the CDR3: TGTGCCAGCAGCTTAGCAGGGAGCGAGCAGTACTTC. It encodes CASSLAGSEQYF.

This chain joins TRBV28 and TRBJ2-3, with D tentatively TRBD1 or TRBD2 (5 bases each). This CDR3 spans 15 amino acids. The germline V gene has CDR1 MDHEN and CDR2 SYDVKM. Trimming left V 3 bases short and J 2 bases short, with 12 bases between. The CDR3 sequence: CASSFRGGFTDTQYF. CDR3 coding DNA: TGTGCCAGCAGTTTTCGGGGCGGATTCACAGATACGCAGTATTTT.

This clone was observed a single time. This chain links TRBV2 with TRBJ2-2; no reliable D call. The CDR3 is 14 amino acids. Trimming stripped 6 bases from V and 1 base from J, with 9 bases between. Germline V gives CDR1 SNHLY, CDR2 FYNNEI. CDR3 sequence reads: CASRVVRNTGELFF. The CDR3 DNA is TGTGCCAGCAGGGTGGTCAGGAACACCGGGGAGCTGTTTTTT. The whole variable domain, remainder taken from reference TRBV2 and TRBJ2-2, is EPEVTQTPSHQVTQMGQEVILRCVPISNHLYFYWYRQILGQKVEFLVSFYNNEISEKSEIFDDQFSVERPDGSNFTLKIRSTKLEDSAMYFCASRVVRNTGELFFGEGSRLTVL.

This CDR3 reads CASSYSNSDYEQYF. The CDR3 region has the DNA TGTGCCAGCAGTTACTCAAACAGTGACTACGAGCAGTACTTC. This sequence joins TRBV6-5 and TRBJ2-7; no clear D gene. The ends were cut back, 0 bases at V and 3 bases at J, with 9 bases in the middle. Germline lookup yields CDR1 MNHEY and CDR2 SVGAGI. The CDR3 has 14 amino acids.

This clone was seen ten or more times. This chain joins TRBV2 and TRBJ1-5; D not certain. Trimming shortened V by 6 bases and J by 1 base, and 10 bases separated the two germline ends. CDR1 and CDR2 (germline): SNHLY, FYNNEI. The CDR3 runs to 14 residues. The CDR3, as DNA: TGTGCCAGCAGCGGGGTATCGAGCAATCAGCCCCAGCATTTT. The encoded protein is CASSGVSSNQPQHF.

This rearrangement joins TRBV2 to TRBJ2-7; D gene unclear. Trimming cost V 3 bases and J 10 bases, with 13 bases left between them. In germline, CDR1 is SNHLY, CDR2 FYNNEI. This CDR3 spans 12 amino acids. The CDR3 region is CASSESRTLQYF. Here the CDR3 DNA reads TGTGCCAGCAGTGAGTCCCGCACTCTCCAGTACTTC.

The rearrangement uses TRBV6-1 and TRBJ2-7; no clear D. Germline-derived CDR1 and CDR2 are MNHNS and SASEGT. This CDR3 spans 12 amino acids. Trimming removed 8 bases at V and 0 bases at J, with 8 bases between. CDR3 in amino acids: CASSHLSYEQYF. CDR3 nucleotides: TGTGCCAGCTCACACCTCTCCTACGAGCAGTACTTC.

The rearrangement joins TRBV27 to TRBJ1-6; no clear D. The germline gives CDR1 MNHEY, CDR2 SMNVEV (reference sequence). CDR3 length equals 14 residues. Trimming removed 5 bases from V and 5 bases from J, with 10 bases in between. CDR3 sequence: CASSEDKNNSPLHF. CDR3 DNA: TGTGCCAGCAGTGAAGACAAGAATAATTCACCCCTCCACTTT.

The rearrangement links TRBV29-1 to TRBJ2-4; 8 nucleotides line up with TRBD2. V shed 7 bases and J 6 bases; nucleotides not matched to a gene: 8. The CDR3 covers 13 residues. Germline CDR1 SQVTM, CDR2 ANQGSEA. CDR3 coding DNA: TGCAGCGCGGGGGGGCAGGTCGGAAACATTCAGTACTTC. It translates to CSAGGQVGNIQYF.

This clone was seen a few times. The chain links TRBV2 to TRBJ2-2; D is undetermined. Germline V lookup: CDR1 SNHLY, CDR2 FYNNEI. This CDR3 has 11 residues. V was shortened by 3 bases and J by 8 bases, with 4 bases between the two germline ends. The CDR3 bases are TGTGCCAGCAGTGATTTTGGGGAGCTGTTTTTT. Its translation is CASSDFGELFF.

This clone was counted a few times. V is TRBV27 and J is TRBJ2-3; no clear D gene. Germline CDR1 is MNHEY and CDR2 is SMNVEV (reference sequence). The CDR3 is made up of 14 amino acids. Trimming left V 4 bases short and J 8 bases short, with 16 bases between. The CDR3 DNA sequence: TGTGCCAGCAGTTCCCTCGGATTTCGTGGTACGCAGTATTTT. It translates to CASSSLGFRGTQYF.

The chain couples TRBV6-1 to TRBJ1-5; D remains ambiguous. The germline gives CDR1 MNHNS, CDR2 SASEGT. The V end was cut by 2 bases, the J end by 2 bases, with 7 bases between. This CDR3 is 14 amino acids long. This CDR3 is CASSERRGNQPQHF. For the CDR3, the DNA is TGTGCCAGCAGTGAACGTAGGGGCAATCAGCCCCAGCATTTT.

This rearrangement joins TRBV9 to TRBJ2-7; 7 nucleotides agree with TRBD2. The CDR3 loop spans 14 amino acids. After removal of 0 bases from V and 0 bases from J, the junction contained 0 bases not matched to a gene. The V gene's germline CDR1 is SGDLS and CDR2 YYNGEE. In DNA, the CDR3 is TGTGCCAGCAGCGTAGGGGAGGGCTCCTACGAGCAGTACTTC. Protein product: CASSVGEGSYEQYF.

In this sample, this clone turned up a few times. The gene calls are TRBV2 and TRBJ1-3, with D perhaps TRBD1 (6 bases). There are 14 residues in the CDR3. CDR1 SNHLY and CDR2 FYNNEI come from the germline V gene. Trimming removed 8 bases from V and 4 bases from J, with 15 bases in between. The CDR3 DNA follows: TGTGCCAGCGGTGGGGGGCCGTCCGGAAACACCATATATTTT. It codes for CASGGGPSGNTIYF.

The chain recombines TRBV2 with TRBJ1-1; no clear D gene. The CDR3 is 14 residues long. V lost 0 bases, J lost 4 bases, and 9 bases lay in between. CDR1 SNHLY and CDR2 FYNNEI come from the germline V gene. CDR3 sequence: CASSEAREGTEAFF. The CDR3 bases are TGTGCCAGCAGTGAAGCCCGGGAGGGCACTGAAGCTTTCTTT.

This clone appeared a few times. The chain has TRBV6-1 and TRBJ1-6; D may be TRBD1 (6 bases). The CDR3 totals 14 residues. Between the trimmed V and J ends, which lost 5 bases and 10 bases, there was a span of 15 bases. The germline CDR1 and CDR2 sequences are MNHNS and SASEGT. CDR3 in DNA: TGTGCCAGCAGTATGACAGGTCCCCTCTCACCCCTCCACTTT. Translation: CASSMTGPLSPLHF.

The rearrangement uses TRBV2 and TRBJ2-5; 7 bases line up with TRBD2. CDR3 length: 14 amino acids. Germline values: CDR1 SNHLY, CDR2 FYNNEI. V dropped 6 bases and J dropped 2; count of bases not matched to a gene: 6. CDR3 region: CASSVTSEQETQYF. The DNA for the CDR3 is TGTGCCAGCAGCGTAACTAGCGAACAAGAGACCCAGTACTTC.

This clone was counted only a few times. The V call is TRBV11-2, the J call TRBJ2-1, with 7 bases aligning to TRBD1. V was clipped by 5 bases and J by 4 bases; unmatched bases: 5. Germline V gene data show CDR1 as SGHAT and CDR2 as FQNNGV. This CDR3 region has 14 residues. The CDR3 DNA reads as TGTGCCAGCAGCCCCAGGACAGGTTACAATGAGCAGTTCTTC. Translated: CASSPRTGYNEQFF.